The T cell receptor beta chain described here comes from a study of radiotherapy plus CTLA-4 blockade in lung cancer. Points from the study as a whole: Among blood TCR repertoires after radiotherapy plus ipilimumab, tumor-derived clones expanded. Among reported predictors of response, early blood T cell clone dynamics with interferon-beta performed best.

Profiling relied on immunoSEQ multiplex PCR, and the TCRdb table lists in-frame clones only, not all of them. The sample has 100,000 or so clones, around 80% seen once. On this clone: Its target is unknown.

Receiving focal radiation plus CTLA-4 blockade with ipilimumab were patients who had chemo-refractory metastatic non-small-cell lung cancer. From germline, CDR1 is SGHAT and CDR2 FQNNGV. CDR3 length equals 16 residues. The V and J ends lost 1 base and 5 bases, in that order; junction bases with no gene match: 8. The specimen comprised peripheral blood, sampled from a patient treated with radiotherapy plus ipilimumab. This receptor was taken from a human donor with non-small cell lung cancer that progressed on radiotherapy plus ipilimumab. This chain links TRBV11-2 with TRBJ2-1; 7 bases map to TRBD2. The CDR3 here is CASSLGTSVVDNEQFF. CDR3 nucleotide sequence: TGTGCCAGCAGCTTAGGAACTAGCGTGGTGGACAATGAGCAGTTCTTC.